A single sample is the source of the 10 T cell receptor beta chains below, sequenced in a study of T-cell memory formation after mild COVID-19. TCRdb reprocessed the 5' RACE reads via MiXCR and lists one record per CDR3 protein. Of a few hundred thousand distinct CDR3 sequences in the sample, about 15% are singletons; the top ten hold about 20%. The sequencing sample was made of PBMCs or a T cell subset sorted from them (not recorded which). All receptors come from a young man who had mild COVID-19 (a few samples of this study predate the infection). Cell type and time point are not known.

V usage is TRBV7-3 and J usage is TRBJ2-5; 12 nucleotides align to TRBD1. In germline, CDR1 is SGHTA, CDR2 FQGTGA. The CDR3 covers 15 residues. With V trimmed by 5 bases and J by 3 bases, 4 bases remained unmatched. CDR3 protein: CASSRGTGGEETQYF. In nucleotides, the CDR3 is TGTGCCAGCAGCCGAGGGACAGGGGGCGAAGAGACCCAGTACTTC.

The rearrangement joins TRBV12-3 or TRBV12-4 to TRBJ1-6, with TRBD1 matching over 11 bases. This CDR3 has 15 amino acids. V shed 7 bases, J shed 7 bases, and the junction held 6 bases outside the gene matches. For the CDR3, the DNA is TGTGCCAGCACTAACCGGGACAGGGGGAATTCACCCCTCCACTTT. Encoded protein: CASTNRDRGNSPLHF.

The J gene is TRBJ2-2, the V gene TRBV27; D tentatively fits TRBD1 or TRBD2 (5 bases each). This CDR3 has 14 amino acids. Germline V gene sequence: CDR1 MNHEY, CDR2 SMNVEV (reference sequence). V lost 4 bases to trimming and J lost 2 bases, with 8 bases between them. DNA of the CDR3: TGTGCCAGCAGTTGGGGACCCAACACCGGGGAGCTGTTTTTT. Translating gives CASSWGPNTGELFF.

With regard to this clonotype: At one boundary the junction diverges from the germline segment, which might be a read error. The chain has TRBV7-9 and TRBJ1-1; D is undetermined. In germline, CDR1 is SEHNR, CDR2 FQNEAQ (reference sequence). CDR3 length equals 9 residues. CDR3 DNA sequence: TGTGCCAGCAGCCAATGGCGCCCGTTT. Translation: CASSQWRPF. The full variable domain, rest sourced from reference TRBV7-9 and TRBJ1-1, is DTGVSQNPRHKITKRGQNVTFRCDPISEHNRLYWYRQTLGQGPEFLTYFQNEAQLEKSRLLSDRFSAERPKGSFSTLEIQRTEQGDSAMYLCASSQWRPFGQGTRLTVV.

The rearrangement uses TRBV7-6 and TRBJ2-2, with TRBD1 identical over 9 bases. The CDR3 sequence is 15 residues long. Losses at the gene ends were 5 bases for V and 7 bases for J; bases not matched to a gene: 8. Looked up from germline, CDR1 is SGHVS and CDR2 is FNYEAQ. The CDR3 DNA reads TGTGCCAGCAGCCTCTGGACAGGGGTGAGCGGGGAGCTGTTTTTT. Its protein is CASSLWTGVSGELFF. The variable domain in full, with the rest retrieved from reference TRBV7-6 and TRBJ2-2, is GAGVSQSPRYKVTKRGQDVALRCDPISGHVSLYWYRQALGQGPEFLTYFNYEAQQDKSGLPNDRFSAERPEGSISTLTIQRTEQRDSAMYRCASSLWTGVSGELFFGEGSRLTVL.

The CDR3 loop is CASSPLTLGLYGYTF. The CDR3 DNA follows: TGTGCCAGCAGTCCACTCACGCTAGGACTCTATGGCTACACCTTC. V gene TRBV28 combines with J gene TRBJ1-2; no clear D gene. The CDR3 totals 15 residues. The V gene lost 5 bases and the J gene lost 4 bases, with 17 bases spanning the gap. From germline, CDR1 is MDHEN and CDR2 SYDVKM.

There are a few counts of this clonotype. The J gene is TRBJ1-2, the V gene TRBV27, with a tentative D call TRBD1 (5 bases). Trimming removed 4 bases from V and 1 base from J, with 7 bases in between. This CDR3 is built from 13 residues. Germline values: CDR1 MNHEY, CDR2 SMNVEV (reference sequence). DNA of the CDR3: TGTGCCAGCAGTTGGGACGGTAACTATGGCTACACCTTC. It is translated as CASSWDGNYGYTF.

This clonotype was seen a few times. V gene TRBV9 combines with J gene TRBJ2-3; D might be TRBD1 (6 bases). V lost 0 bases and J lost 5, with 13 bases in between. CDR1 SGDLS and CDR2 YYNGEE come from the germline V gene. The CDR3 is 15 residues long. The chain's CDR3 is CASSVVVGAEDTQYF. The CDR3, as DNA: TGTGCCAGCAGCGTAGTGGTGGGGGCCGAAGATACGCAGTATTTT.

The rearrangement links TRBV9 to TRBJ1-4; D remains unclear. The CDR3 runs to 14 residues. V lost 4 bases and J lost 11, with 18 bases in between. CDR1 and CDR2 from the germline V gene are SGDLS and YYNGEE. In nucleotides, the CDR3 is TGTGCCAGCAGCCCCAGGACCCAAACCGGGAAACTGTTTTTT. It translates to CASSPRTQTGKLFF.

There are a few counts of this clonotype. The V call is TRBV5-1, the J call TRBJ1-2, with D uncertain. Trimming took 4 bases from V and 3 from J, leaving 10 bases between them. The CDR3 sequence is 13 residues long. Germline V gene lookup returns CDR1 SGHRS and CDR2 YFSETQ. The CDR3 nucleotides read TGCGCCAGCAGCCCGACTAGAGACTATGGCTACACCTTC. Amino acid sequence: CASSPTRDYGYTF.